Below, 16 T cell receptor beta chains from the same sample are listed, as sequenced in a study of CD8 T cells in ankylosing spondylitis. Study-wide results and limits: Ankylosing spondylitis blood seemed to carry a telltale TCR beta motif made of several highly homologous variants.

One entry per CDR3 protein results from TCRdb running MiXCR on the 5' RACE reads. The sample lists under 950,000 distinct CDR3 sequences; 15% to 20% were seen once. No antigen has been assigned to these receptors. Sequencing was carried out using blood, either unsorted or a sorted T cell fraction (not recorded which). Receptors were obtained from a male donor with ankylosing spondylitis.

This clonotype was seen more than once but under ten times. The chain recombines TRBV6-2 or TRBV6-3 with TRBJ2-6, with TRBD2 matching over 14 bases. Germline V lookup: CDR1 MNHEY, CDR2 SVGEGT. The V gene end was trimmed by 2 bases and the J gene end by 3 bases; junction bases not matched to a gene: 15. This CDR3 region has 22 residues. Here the CDR3 reads CASSYRPLATSGRAFGANVLTF. The CDR3 coding sequence is TGTGCCAGCAGTTACCGGCCACTGGCGACTAGCGGGAGGGCCTTTGGGGCCAACGTCCTGACTTTC.

This clonotype was seen a handful of times. The chain is built from TRBV5-1 and TRBJ2-1; TRBD1 is a possible D gene (6 bases). This CDR3 has 13 amino acids. Per the germline V gene, CDR1 is SGHRS and CDR2 is YFSETQ. V lost 5 bases and J lost 3, with 9 bases in between. This chain's CDR3 is CASRGAVYNEQFF. The CDR3 DNA follows: TGCGCCAGCAGGGGGGCCGTCTACAATGAGCAGTTCTTC.

A few counts support this clonotype. The rearrangement links TRBV4-1 to TRBJ2-7; 9 bases align to TRBD1. The CDR3 is made up of 13 amino acids. The junction had 6 bases not matched to a gene; V was cut back by 6 bases and J by 6 bases. Germline V CDR1 and CDR2: MGHRA, YSYEKL. The CDR3 region is CASRRTGDGEQYF. The CDR3 region has the DNA TGCGCCAGCAGGCGGACAGGGGACGGCGAGCAGTACTTC.

This chain uses TRBV29-1 with TRBJ1-1, with 8 bases matching TRBD1. This CDR3 is 12 amino acids long. After removal of 7 bases from V and 7 bases from J, the junction contained 8 bases not matched to a gene. The germline CDR1 and CDR2 sequences are SQVTM and ANQGSEA. The CDR3 nucleotides are TGCAGCGATACCAGGGGGCTGGGTGAAGCTTTCTTT. This encodes CSDTRGLGEAFF.

This clonotype was seen more than once but under ten times. The chain uses TRBV5-1 and TRBJ1-1, with 12 bases lining up with TRBD1. The CDR3 has 17 amino acids. Losses at the gene ends were 4 bases for V and 3 bases for J; bases not matched to a gene: 10. Germline V gene data show CDR1 as SGHRS and CDR2 as YFSETQ. CDR3 in DNA: TGCGCCAGCAGCACCTTAAAGGGACAGGGGGCGCACACTGAAGCTTTCTTT. Residues: CASSTLKGQGAHTEAFF.

This clonotype was detected only a few times. CDR3 nucleotide sequence: TGTGCCAGCAGTTCCCTACTGGGGGGGGCCTACGAGCAGTACTTC. It is translated as CASSSLLGGAYEQYF. This rearrangement joins TRBV27 to TRBJ2-7; TRBD2 aligns across 7 bases. This CDR3 comprises 15 residues. Germline CDR1 MNHEY, CDR2 SMNVEV (reference sequence). V dropped 4 bases and J dropped 2; count of bases not matched to a gene: 8.

The chain combines TRBV20-1 with TRBJ1-5; D is uncertain. CDR1 and CDR2 from the germline V gene are DFQATT and SNEGSKA (reference sequence). The CDR3 contains 14 residues. The V and J ends lost 3 bases and 2 bases respectively, with 11 bases between them. CDR3 region: CSASGRWGNQPQHF. In nucleotides, the CDR3 is TGCAGTGCTAGTGGACGGTGGGGCAATCAGCCCCAGCATTTT.

V and J are TRBV20-1 and TRBJ2-1; 10 nucleotides agree with TRBD2. The ends lost 0 bases at V and 5 bases at J; junction bases unmatched: 10. Germline CDR1 DFQATT, CDR2 SNEGSKA (reference sequence). This CDR3 comprises 17 residues. CDR3 sequence reads: CSARDSAVAGGDNEQFF. In DNA, the CDR3 is TGCAGTGCTAGAGATTCTGCCGTAGCGGGAGGCGACAATGAGCAGTTCTTC.

The V call is TRBV20-1, the J call TRBJ1-1, with D possibly being TRBD1 (5 bases). Per germline, CDR1 DFQATT and CDR2 SNEGSKA (reference sequence). CDR3 size: 12 residues. Trimming removed 4 bases from V and 4 bases from J, with 10 bases in between. In DNA form, the CDR3 reads TGCAGTGCTACCCTTCAGGGCACTGAAGCTTTCTTT. Protein sequence: CSATLQGTEAFF.

This chain joins TRBV5-5 and TRBJ1-1; no firm D call. From germline, CDR1 is SGHKS and CDR2 YYEKEE (reference sequence). V shed 9 bases and J shed 0 bases, with 12 bases lying between them. This CDR3 comprises 13 residues. In DNA form, the CDR3 reads TGTGCCACCGGGAGAGCATTGAACACTGAAGCTTTCTTT. Protein sequence: CATGRALNTEAFF.

There are a few counts of this clonotype. The chain couples TRBV5-1 to TRBJ2-1, with D possibly matching TRBD2 (5 bases). Trimming stripped 3 bases from V and 8 bases from J, with 18 bases between. Germline values: CDR1 SGHRS, CDR2 YFSETQ. The CDR3 has 15 amino acids. The CDR3 DNA reads TGCGCCAGCAGCTCTCTCGGGGAAGCGGTCGATGAGCAGTTCTTC. Its protein is CASSSLGEAVDEQFF.

There are a few counts of this clonotype. The V call is TRBV12-3 or TRBV12-4, the J call TRBJ1-5; D is uncertain. Trimming removed 6 bases from V and 5 bases from J, with 8 bases in between. CDR3 size: 12 residues. CDR3 amino acids: CASSRSDQPQHF. The DNA of the CDR3 is TGTGCCAGCAGCCGAAGCGATCAGCCCCAGCATTTT.

This clonotype was found a few times. This chain links TRBV27 with TRBJ1-2; TRBD1 matches 9 bases. Trimming took 7 bases from V and 0 from J; bases not matched to a gene: 27. CDR1 and CDR2 from the germline V gene are MNHEY and SMNVEV (reference sequence). The CDR3 has 22 residues. The CDR3 loop reads CASTIYLTGGESVLSSNYGYTF. CDR3 DNA: TGTGCCAGCACGATTTATCTGACAGGGGGTGAATCAGTTCTTTCATCTAACTATGGCTACACCTTC.

The chain has TRBV6-2 or TRBV6-3 and TRBJ2-1, with 12 nucleotides matching TRBD2. CDR3 size: 15 residues. V lost 5 bases to trimming and J lost 5 bases; unmatched junction nucleotides: 4. CDR1 is MNHEY and CDR2 is SVGEGT in the germline V gene. As DNA, the CDR3 is TGTGCCAGCAGTATTACTAGCGGGAGGAACAATGAGCAGTTCTTC. Protein product: CASSITSGRNNEQFF.

This clonotype was observed a handful of times. The gene calls are TRBV29-1 and TRBJ2-1, with unresolved D. This CDR3 is 11 amino acids long. In germline, CDR1 is SQVTM, CDR2 ANQGSEA. Trimming removed 4 bases at V and 10 bases at J, with 11 bases between. CDR3 nucleotide sequence: TGCAGCGTTGGCATGACCTTAGAGCAGTTCTTC. It specifies CSVGMTLEQFF.

This clonotype was seen more than once but under ten times. The rearrangement uses TRBV5-5 and TRBJ1-2, with no clear D. With 4 bases removed from V and 4 bases from J, the gap between germline ends came to 14 bases. The CDR3 sequence is 14 residues long. CDR1 and CDR2 (germline): SGHKS, YYEKEE (reference sequence). Here the CDR3 reads CASSREADIYGYTF. Written as DNA, the CDR3 is TGTGCCAGCAGCCGAGAAGCAGACATCTATGGCTACACCTTC.